The 10 T cell receptor beta chains reported below all come from one sample, sequenced in a study of response to subunit inactivated influenza vaccine. TCRdb recomputed calls from the RT-PCR reads with MiXCR, one row per CDR3 protein. The sample yields about half a million distinct CDR3 sequences, 9.5% to 12% seen once. The sequencing here drew on PBMCs from blood, taken roughly 48 days after vaccination. Receptor source: a man in his forties or fifties who received an inactivated influenza vaccine.

In DNA form, the CDR3 reads TGTGCCAGCAGCCTCCAGGGTCTAGGTGAAGCTTTCTTT. Amino acids: CASSLQGLGEAFF. The chain combines TRBV7-2 with TRBJ1-1, with a tentative D call TRBD1 (5 bases). Per germline, CDR1 SGHTA and CDR2 FQGNSA. This CDR3 is 13 amino acids long. Trimming removed 5 bases at V and 7 bases at J, with 14 bases between.

The chain combines TRBV19 with TRBJ2-7, with D uncertain. Germline V gives CDR1 LNHDA, CDR2 SQIVND (reference sequence). The germline V and J ends were trimmed by 3 bases and 2 bases, with 8 bases remaining between them. The CDR3 consists of 13 residues. The CDR3 region is CASSIGEAYEQYF. The CDR3, as DNA: TGTGCCAGTAGTATCGGAGAAGCCTACGAGCAGTACTTC.

The chain uses TRBV12-3 or TRBV12-4 and TRBJ2-3, with D unresolved. Trimming cost V 3 bases and J 5 bases, with 15 bases left between them. There are 15 residues in the CDR3. As DNA, the CDR3 is TGTGCCAGCAGTTTGGCTGCGGATTTACGAGATACGCAGTATTTT. This sequence encodes CASSLAADLRDTQYF.

In DNA form, the CDR3 reads TGTGCCAGCACCTTCCTGAGGGGGAGTGGGGATTACGAGCAGTACTTC. Protein: CASTFLRGSGDYEQYF. The chain combines TRBV7-9 with TRBJ2-7; TRBD1 might be the D (6 bases). This CDR3 is built from 16 residues. V lost 7 bases and J 4 bases, leaving 23 bases between the germline ends. Per the germline V gene, CDR1 is SEHNR and CDR2 is FQNEAQ (reference sequence).

The CDR3 loop is CASSESGTGYETQYF. As DNA, the CDR3 is TGCGCCAGCAGTGAGTCGGGGACAGGGTACGAGACCCAGTACTTC. The chain carries TRBV10-2 and TRBJ2-5, with TRBD1 matching over 9 bases. The CDR3 is 15 amino acids. The ends lost 0 bases at V and 5 bases at J; junction bases unmatched: 4. CDR1 and CDR2 (germline): WSHSY, SAAADI.

The chain couples TRBV20-1 to TRBJ2-5, with 7 bases identical to TRBD1. The V and J ends lost 6 bases and 2 bases, in that order; junction bases with no gene match: 9. The CDR3 has 14 residues. The germline V gene has CDR1 DFQATT and CDR2 SNEGSKA (reference sequence). The CDR3, as DNA: TGCAGTGCGATCCCGGGACAGATGCAAGAGACCCAGTACTTC. Its translation is CSAIPGQMQETQYF.

This clonotype was observed a few times. This sequence joins TRBV4-3 and TRBJ2-1, with TRBD2 matching 10 bases. Trimming cost V 4 bases and J 1 base; bases outside gene matches: 4. There are 16 residues in the CDR3. Germline CDR1 and CDR2: LGHNA and YSLEER. For the CDR3, the DNA is TGCGCCAGCAGCCGGAAACTAGCGGGATCCTACAATGAGCAGTTCTTC. Its translation: CASSRKLAGSYNEQFF.

The genes are TRBV4-3 and TRBJ2-7, with 11 bases lining up with TRBD2. V was pared by 5 bases and J by 0 bases, with 3 bases of the junction left unmatched. CDR1 LGHNA and CDR2 YSLEER come from the germline V gene. CDR3 length: 15 residues. CDR3 loop: CASSTTSGGSYEQYF. CDR3 in DNA: TGCGCCAGCAGCACCACTAGCGGGGGCTCCTACGAGCAGTACTTC.

The sample holds many counts of this clonotype. This chain connects TRBV6-5 to TRBJ2-1, with TRBD2 matching over 12 bases. With 2 bases clipped from V and 15 bases from J, the junction kept 8 bases outside the gene matches. Germline-derived CDR1 and CDR2 are MNHEY and SVGAGI. The CDR3 consists of 14 residues. CDR3 in amino acids: CASSYVLAGGPLFF. The CDR3 coding sequence is TGTGCCAGCAGTTACGTTCTAGCGGGAGGGCCTCTGTTCTTC.

The rearrangement links TRBV24-1 to TRBJ2-3, with D perhaps matching TRBD2 (6 bases). CDR1 and CDR2 (germline): KGHDR, SFDVKD. V was trimmed by 4 bases and J by 5 bases, leaving 18 bases between them. The CDR3 loop spans 16 amino acids. The CDR3 region has the DNA TGTGCCACCAGTGACCGGACTATCGAGACTCGAGATACGCAGTATTTT. It encodes CATSDRTIETRDTQYF.